This T cell receptor (beta chain) was sequenced in a study of blood T cell repertoires in COVID-19. In the study's own analysis: The authors estimated nucleated cell counts from reference gene primer amplification. Profiled with immunoSEQ multiplex PCR; TCRdb holds only in-frame clones, not every one. V and J calls and clone size follow that table, whereas D and trimming were derived from the DNA. The sample carries hundreds of thousands of clones, 82% recorded once. The material sequenced was peripheral blood. This receptor was obtained from a woman aged 80 or over with active or convalescent COVID-19.

CDR3 region: CASSESYGEQFF. Written as DNA, the CDR3 is TGCGCCAGCAGTGAGTCGTACGGTGAGCAGTTCTTC. The V and J genes are TRBV10-2 and TRBJ2-1; D ambiguous. The CDR3 is made up of 12 amino acids. Germline V gene data show CDR1 as WSHSY and CDR2 as SAAADI. Deletions cut 0 bases from V and 9 bases from J, with 6 bases between.